This is a list of T cell receptor beta chains from one sample in a study of cytomegalovirus exposure and HLA in healthy donors. Clones were sequenced by immunoSEQ multiplex PCR, and TCRdb holds only the in-frame ones, with some missing. The repertoire holds fewer than 250,000 clones, with around 78% as singletons. Source material: PBMCs. These TCRs come from a woman aged 25 to 39 in good health and CMV-seropositive. CDR3s include the opening cysteine and the closing phenylalanine or tryptophan. A D gene is named only where the DNA matches it firmly. Size is omitted from some rows. Given values are once, few, many or a class for expanded clones.

size	J	length	V	D	DNA	CDR3
few	TRBJ2-7	17	TRBV5-4	TRBD2	TGTGCCAGCAGCGGAAGGACTAGCGGGAGGGTAAACTACGAGCAGTACTTC	CASSGRTSGRVNYEQYF
NA	TRBJ1-4	17	TRBV15	TRBD1	TGTGCCACCAGCAGAGGGACAGGAGCCGCAACTAATGAAAAACTGTTTTTT	CATSRGTGAATNEKLFF
NA	TRBJ1-4	15	TRBV7-9	TRBD1	TGTGCCAGCAGCCCCATGGGACAGGGGATTGAAAAACTGTTTTTT	CASSPMGQGIEKLFF
NA	TRBJ2-1	17	TRBV5-1	NA	TGCGCCAGCAGCTTGGGCCTGACAGCGAGCTCCTACAATGAGCAGTTCTTC	CASSLGLTASSYNEQFF
NA	TRBJ1-4	11	TRBV20-1	TRBD1	TGCAGTGCACAGGGGAGGGAAAAACTGTTTTTT	CSAQGREKLFF
NA	TRBJ2-3	15	TRBV28	TRBD2	TGTGCCAGCAGGACCGGGACTAGCGGCACAGATACGCAGTATTTT	CASRTGTSGTDTQYF
NA	TRBJ2-7	13	TRBV30	NA	TGTGCCTGGAGTGTACTACAGGGCCACGAGCAGTACTTC	CAWSVLQGHEQYF
NA	TRBJ1-2	15	TRBV5-1	NA	TGCGCCAGCGGAGGCGGGCTCCTTCCGTCAGGTGGCTACACCTTC	CASGGGLLPSGGYTF
NA	TRBJ2-7	16	TRBV5-1	NA	TGCGCCAGCAGCTCGTACGTAGCGCAGAGCTCCTACGAGCAGTACTTC	CASSSYVAQSSYEQYF
once	TRBJ2-4	20	TRBV4-1	TRBD2	TGCGCCAGCAGCCAAGAGTGGCTAGCGGGAGAGGTTCTAGCCAAAAACATTCAGTACTTC	CASSQEWLAGEVLAKNIQYF
NA	TRBJ1-6	15	TRBV5-1	NA	TGCGCCAGCAGCTTGGAATCGGGAGGTCATTCACCCCTCCACTTT	CASSLESGGHSPLHF
once	TRBJ2-7	14	TRBV9	NA	TGTGCCAGCAGCGTAGAGGCAGGGCCCTACGAGCAGTACTTC	CASSVEAGPYEQYF
NA	TRBJ2-3	12	TRBV7-2	NA	TGTGCCAGCAGCGTCTCTGAGCGTACGCAGTATTTT	CASSVSERTQYF
NA	TRBJ2-5	15	TRBV5-6	NA	TGTGCCAGCAGCTTGGCTTGGCGGGTTCAAGAGACCCAGTACTTC	CASSLAWRVQETQYF
NA	TRBJ2-1	17	TRBV7-9	NA	TGTTCCAGCAGTCCCTTCAATTCTAAACGTTTAGTCAATGAGCAGTTCTTC	CSSSPFNSKRLVNEQFF
NA	TRBJ2-1	15	TRBV4-2	NA	TGTGCCAGCAGCCAAGATCGCGGCTACCACAATGAGCAGTTCTTC	CASSQDRGYHNEQFF